Listed here are 31 T cell receptor beta chains from one sample, sequenced in a study of Graves' ophthalmopathy and Graves' hyperthyroidism. Using RNA transcripts, the TCR beta CDR3 regions were amplified. A first-round RT-PCR used HTBI primers, followed by a second-round multiplex PCR. Each CDR3 protein is one row after TCRdb ran MiXCR on the multiplex PCR reads. The sample carries a few hundred thousand distinct CDR3 sequences, approximately 15% recorded once. What was sequenced was peripheral blood. Receptors originate from a woman between 18 and 30 years old with stable Graves' hyperthyroidism.

This clonotype was seen at least ten times. The chain links TRBV6-5 to TRBJ2-7, with 8 bases identical to TRBD2. From germline, CDR1 is MNHEY and CDR2 SVGAGI. CDR3 length: 11 amino acids. The trim removed 10 bases at V and 4 bases at J, leaving 3 bases unmatched. CDR3 sequence: CATRGGYEQYF. CDR3 DNA: TGTGCCACCCGGGGGGGGTACGAGCAGTACTTC.

This clonotype was seen ten or more times. The chain combines TRBV5-1 with TRBJ1-2; D unclear. CDR1 is SGHRS, CDR2 YFSETQ, per germline. Trimming shortened V by 4 bases and J by 4 bases, and 14 bases separated the two germline ends. The CDR3 extends over 14 amino acids. The CDR3 region has the DNA TGCGCCAGCAGCCGTGGGAGGCAGTCCTATGGCTACACCTTC. It encodes CASSRGRQSYGYTF.

The V gene is TRBV28, the J gene TRBJ2-7; the D is unclear. Per the germline V gene, CDR1 is MDHEN and CDR2 is SYDVKM. The CDR3 is 12 residues long. The V end lost 7 bases, the J end lost 0 bases, and 7 bases lay between the germline ends. The CDR3: CASTSDSYEQYF. CDR3 DNA: TGTGCCAGCACGTCAGACTCCTACGAGCAGTACTTC.

The chain links TRBV3-1 to TRBJ2-6; maybe TRBD1 (5 bases). Trimming pared 3 bases from V and 3 bases from J, leaving 6 bases between. This CDR3 comprises 14 residues. In germline, CDR1 is LGHDT, CDR2 YNNKEL (reference sequence). CDR3 nucleotide sequence: TGTGCCAGCAGCCACAGGGTTGGGGCCAACGTCCTGACTTTC. Translating gives CASSHRVGANVLTF. Full variable domain (remainder filled in from reference TRBV3-1 and TRBJ2-6): DTAVSQTPKYLVTQMGNDKSIKCEQNLGHDTMYWYKQDSKKFLKIMFSYNNKELIINETVPNRFSPKSPDKAHLNLHINSLELGDSAVYFCASSHRVGANVLTFGAGSRLTVL.

V gene TRBV6-1 combines with J gene TRBJ2-7; 8 bases fit TRBD2. The CDR3 runs 16 residues. V shed 1 base, J shed 4 bases, and the junction held 9 bases outside the gene matches. The germline CDR1 and CDR2 sequences are MNHNS and SASEGT. CDR3: CASSEVLTSGFYEQYF. The CDR3 coding sequence is TGTGCCAGCAGTGAAGTGTTAACTAGCGGCTTTTACGAGCAGTACTTC.

This clonotype came up many times. The chain combines TRBV10-3 with TRBJ2-7; the D gene is possibly TRBD2 (7 bases). CDR1 ENHRY and CDR2 SYGVKD come from the germline V gene. V lost 3 bases to trimming and J lost 2 bases, with 14 bases between them. CDR3 length equals 15 residues. Here the CDR3 reads CAISEVWGGTYEQYF. CDR3 nucleotides: TGTGCCATCAGTGAAGTTTGGGGGGGCACCTACGAGCAGTACTTC.

Many counts were recorded for this clonotype. The J gene is TRBJ1-2, the V gene TRBV7-2; D remains unclear. The CDR3 runs to 14 residues. V lost 1 base and J lost 4, with 10 bases in between. Germline CDR1 and CDR2: SGHTA and FQGNSA. CDR3 coding DNA: TGTGCCAGCAGCTTAGGTCTCATCTCCTATGGCTACACCTTC. This translates into CASSLGLISYGYTF.

This clonotype was seen ten or more times. This chain uses TRBV11-2 with TRBJ1-2; D remains ambiguous. CDR1 and CDR2 (germline): SGHAT, FQNNGV. Trimming cost V 2 bases and J 5 bases, with 9 bases left between them. The CDR3 is 13 amino acids. The CDR3 spells CASSLLAVYGYTF. In DNA form, the CDR3 reads TGTGCCAGCAGCTTACTGGCAGTATATGGCTACACCTTC. Looking up the rest from reference TRBV11-2 and TRBJ1-2 gives the full variable domain: EAGVAQSPRYKIIEKRQSVAFWCNPISGHATLYWYQQILGQGPKLLIQFQNNGVVDDSQLPKDRFSAERLKGVDSTLKIQPAKLEDSAVYLCASSLLAVYGYTFGSGTRLTVV.

This clonotype was counted at least ten times. The chain is built from TRBV19 and TRBJ2-7; possibly TRBD1 for D (6 bases). The CDR3 has 14 residues. The germline V and J ends were trimmed by 4 bases and 3 bases, with 13 bases remaining between them. Germline V gene lookup returns CDR1 LNHDA and CDR2 SQIVND (reference sequence). As DNA, the CDR3 is TGTGCCAGTAGTACTGGGACACACCTCTACGAGCAGTACTTC. Its translation: CASSTGTHLYEQYF.

This clonotype appeared a few times. The chain joins TRBV6-1 to TRBJ2-4; D uncertain. V lost 0 bases, J lost 0 bases, and 15 bases lay in between. This CDR3 region has 18 residues. The germline CDR1 and CDR2 sequences are MNHNS and SASEGT. CDR3 nucleotide sequence: TGTGCCAGCAGTGAAGCCAAGGACGGTTTTCTAGCCAAAAACATTCAGTACTTC. Encoded protein: CASSEAKDGFLAKNIQYF.

This clonotype was seen ten or more times. The chain recombines TRBV27 with TRBJ2-5; D ambiguous. Germline values: CDR1 MNHEY, CDR2 SMNVEV (reference sequence). The CDR3 consists of 13 residues. The germline V and J ends were trimmed by 4 bases and 5 bases, with 11 bases remaining between them. The CDR3 is CASSYRIRETQYF. The CDR3 bases are TGTGCCAGCAGTTATAGGATACGGGAGACCCAGTACTTC.

This clonotype was recorded many times. The CDR3 is CASSASRNSYEQYF. The CDR3 coding sequence is TGTGCCAGCAGCGCTAGCAGGAACTCCTACGAGCAGTACTTC. The rearrangement joins TRBV11-2 to TRBJ2-7; weak D call: TRBD2 (5 bases). CDR3 length: 14 amino acids. In germline, CDR1 is SGHAT, CDR2 FQNNGV. V was shortened by 5 bases and J by 0 bases, with 11 bases between the two germline ends.

The chain has TRBV12-5 and TRBJ1-1; weak D call: TRBD1 (5 bases). V shed 0 bases and J shed 5 bases, with 16 bases lying between them. The CDR3 totals 16 residues. The germline V gene encodes CDR1 LGHNT and CDR2 FRNRAP. Here the CDR3 DNA reads TGTGCTAGTGGTTTGGTACTGGGGGGGACTAGTACTGAAGCTTTCTTT. Translation: CASGLVLGGTSTEAFF.

The genes are TRBV11-2 and TRBJ2-5; 9 bases fit TRBD1. V dropped 4 bases and J dropped 3; count of bases not matched to a gene: 3. This CDR3 has 14 residues. CDR1 SGHAT and CDR2 FQNNGV come from the germline V gene. CDR3 nucleotide sequence: TGTGCCAGCAGCTCGCGGACAGGGGAAGAGACCCAGTACTTC. Protein sequence: CASSSRTGEETQYF.

This clonotype was detected ten times or more. Here the CDR3 reads CASSLASGHGLFYEQYF. DNA for the CDR3: TGTGCCAGCAGTTTAGCGTCAGGTCATGGGCTATTCTACGAGCAGTACTTC. This sequence joins TRBV12-3 or TRBV12-4 and TRBJ2-7, with unresolved D. V was shortened by 0 bases and J by 3 bases, with 18 bases between the two germline ends. The CDR3 length is 17 residues.

The chain uses TRBV7-2 and TRBJ2-2; possibly TRBD2 for D (5 bases). Per the germline V gene, CDR1 is SGHTA and CDR2 is FQGNSA. V lost 5 bases and J 7 bases, leaving 11 bases between the germline ends. The CDR3 totals 13 residues. The CDR3 reads CASSTYGIGELFF. The CDR3, as DNA: TGTGCCAGCAGCACGTACGGGATCGGGGAGCTGTTTTTT.

This clonotype showed up many times. The rearrangement joins TRBV5-1 to TRBJ1-6; D is undetermined. Germline CDR1 and CDR2: SGHRS and YFSETQ. The CDR3 is 15 residues long. With 0 bases removed from V and 7 bases from J, the gap between germline ends came to 11 bases. In nucleotides, the CDR3 is TGCGCCAGCAGCTTGGGATGGGGTAGCAATTCACCCCTCCACTTT. Its protein product is CASSLGWGSNSPLHF.

This clonotype was counted many times. This chain connects TRBV6-2 or TRBV6-3 to TRBJ1-2, with D possibly matching TRBD1 (6 bases). The V gene lost 1 base and the J gene lost 1 base, with 19 bases spanning the gap. Germline CDR1 MNHEY, CDR2 SVGEGT. The CDR3 contains 18 residues. Here the CDR3 DNA reads TGTGCCAGCAGTTACTTGAGGAAGACAGGCTTCATTAACTATGGCTACACCTTC. Its translation: CASSYLRKTGFINYGYTF.

This clonotype was found many times. The junction and the germline gene differ at one end; a read error may be behind it. The J gene is TRBJ1-2, the V gene TRBV6-5; 8 bases map to TRBD1. This CDR3 region has 15 residues. The V gene's germline CDR1 is MNHEY and CDR2 SVGAGI. The CDR3 spells CASSNSGQATYGYTF. CDR3 DNA sequence: TGTGCCAGCAGTAACTCGGGACAGGCAACTTATGGCTACACCTTC.

This clonotype has at least ten counts. The chain carries TRBV20-1 and TRBJ2-7; D is possibly TRBD2 (6 bases). CDR3 length: 13 amino acids. Trimming took off 3 bases at V and 3 bases at J, with 12 bases between the two ends. Germline V gene data show CDR1 as DFQATT and CDR2 as SNEGSKA (reference sequence). The CDR3 coding sequence is TGCAGTGCTAGGAGAGGACTATTCTACGAGCAGTACTTC. Protein product: CSARRGLFYEQYF.

This clonotype was seen repeatedly, ten times or more. The chain has TRBV6-2 or TRBV6-3 and TRBJ1-1; 10 nucleotides line up with TRBD1. The V gene end was trimmed by 2 bases and the J gene end by 4 bases; junction bases not matched to a gene: 7. Germline values: CDR1 MNHEY, CDR2 SVGEGT. The CDR3 is 16 amino acids. In DNA form, the CDR3 reads TGTGCCAGCAGTTACCAGACAGGGGGCACAAGCACTGAAGCTTTCTTT. Amino acid sequence: CASSYQTGGTSTEAFF.

This clonotype was counted many times. The chain links TRBV29-1 to TRBJ1-2; no clear D gene. Deletions cut 2 bases from V and 5 bases from J, with 6 bases between. The CDR3 runs to 11 residues. The germline V gene encodes CDR1 SQVTM and CDR2 ANQGSEA. This CDR3 reads CSVESVYGYTF. The CDR3 DNA is TGCAGCGTTGAATCGGTGTATGGCTACACCTTC.

This clonotype was found many times. V is TRBV2 and J is TRBJ2-7; D gene unclear. Trimming cost V 4 bases and J 6 bases, with 13 bases left between them. Germline CDR1 reads SNHLY; CDR2 reads FYNNEI. This CDR3 is built from 13 residues. The CDR3 DNA reads TGTGCCAGCAGTGTCGACGGGCCCTCCGAGCAGTACTTC. Translation gives CASSVDGPSEQYF. Drawing the rest from reference TRBV2 and TRBJ2-7, the complete variable domain is EPEVTQTPSHQVTQMGQEVILRCVPISNHLYFYWYRQILGQKVEFLVSFYNNEISEKSEIFDDQFSVERPDGSNFTLKIRSTKLEDSAMYFCASSVDGPSEQYFGPGTRLTVT.

In this sample, this clonotype turned up many times. CDR3 sequence reads: CASSGGTGNSPLHF. The CDR3 DNA is TGTGCCAGCAGTGGGGGGACAGGGAACTCACCCCTCCACTTT. The J gene is TRBJ1-6, the V gene TRBV6-1; TRBD1 matches at 9 bases. The CDR3 is 14 amino acids. J lost 10 bases, V lost 4 bases, and 5 bases had no gene match. The germline CDR1 and CDR2 sequences are MNHNS and SASEGT.

The chain joins TRBV19 to TRBJ2-5; 7 bases fit TRBD2. CDR1 is LNHDA, CDR2 SQIVND, per germline (reference sequence). V trimming: 7 bases; J trimming: 2 bases; junction bases outside the gene matches: 10. The CDR3 is made up of 15 amino acids. Here the CDR3 reads CASTKVGGKQETQYF. CDR3 coding DNA: TGTGCCAGTACCAAAGTCGGGGGGAAACAAGAGACCCAGTACTTC. Full variable domain (remainder filled in from reference TRBV19 and TRBJ2-5): DGGITQSPKYLFRKEGQNVTLSCEQNLNHDAMYWYRQDPGQGLRLIYYSQIVNDFQKGDIAEGYSVSREKKESFPLTVTSAQKNPTAFYLCASTKVGGKQETQYFGPGTRLLVL.

This clonotype was recorded many times. The chain couples TRBV25-1 to TRBJ2-7; D is ambiguous. Germline lookup yields CDR1 MGHDK and CDR2 SYGVNS. The CDR3 loop spans 14 amino acids. Trimming cost V 2 bases and J 0 bases, with 8 bases left between them. CDR3 residues: CASSETASSYEQYF. In nucleotides, the CDR3 is TGTGCCAGCAGTGAAACAGCCAGCTCCTACGAGCAGTACTTC.

This clonotype was seen many times. The chain combines TRBV11-2 with TRBJ2-6; no clear D. CDR1 SGHAT and CDR2 FQNNGV come from the germline V gene. The CDR3 sequence is 13 residues long. V lost 7 bases, J lost 2 bases, and 6 bases lay in between. DNA for the CDR3: TGTGCCAGCACTACGACTGGGGCCAACGTCCTGACTTTC. This encodes CASTTTGANVLTF.

This clonotype was detected a few times. A read error may be the cause here, since a much bigger clone is one base away. The V gene is TRBV7-2, the J gene TRBJ1-1, with D perhaps TRBD1 (6 bases). The CDR3 is 15 amino acids. The V gene lost 5 bases and the J gene lost 2 bases, with 15 bases spanning the gap. From germline, CDR1 is SGHTA and CDR2 FQGNSA. CDR3 nucleotide sequence: TGTGCCAGCAGCCCGGACGACAGGAGTAACACTGAAGCTTTCTTT. Its protein is CASSPDDRSNTEAFF.

This clonotype was seen many times. This chain links TRBV2 with TRBJ2-7; perhaps D is TRBD1 or TRBD2 (6 bases each). Germline V CDR1 and CDR2: SNHLY, FYNNEI. The CDR3 is 15 residues long. V gave up 5 bases and J gave up 0 bases, with 14 bases separating them. The CDR3 loop is CASSPRGRGSYEQYF. The CDR3 region has the DNA TGTGCCAGCAGTCCCCGGGGGCGCGGCTCCTACGAGCAGTACTTC.

This clonotype has a count of ten or more. The chain carries TRBV11-2 and TRBJ1-1, with D maybe TRBD1 (5 bases). Germline loops: CDR1 SGHAT, CDR2 FQNNGV. The V end was cut by 5 bases, the J end by 0 bases, with 10 bases between. This CDR3 is built from 14 residues. The CDR3, as DNA: TGTGCCAGCAGCCTCAGGGTCATGAACACTGAAGCTTTCTTT. The encoded protein is CASSLRVMNTEAFF. Supplemented by reference TRBV11-2 and TRBJ1-1, the full variable domain reads EAGVAQSPRYKIIEKRQSVAFWCNPISGHATLYWYQQILGQGPKLLIQFQNNGVVDDSQLPKDRFSAERLKGVDSTLKIQPAKLEDSAVYLCASSLRVMNTEAFFGQGTRLTVV.

For this clonotype: A much larger clone differs by one base, so this may be a read error. The rearrangement uses TRBV19 and TRBJ1-3; the D is unclear. Germline V CDR1 and CDR2: LNHDA, SQIVND (reference sequence). The CDR3 totals 15 residues. This CDR3 reads CASSPTASSGNTICF. The CDR3 bases are TGTGCCAGTAGTCCGACGGCCAGCTCTGGAAACACCATATGTTTT.